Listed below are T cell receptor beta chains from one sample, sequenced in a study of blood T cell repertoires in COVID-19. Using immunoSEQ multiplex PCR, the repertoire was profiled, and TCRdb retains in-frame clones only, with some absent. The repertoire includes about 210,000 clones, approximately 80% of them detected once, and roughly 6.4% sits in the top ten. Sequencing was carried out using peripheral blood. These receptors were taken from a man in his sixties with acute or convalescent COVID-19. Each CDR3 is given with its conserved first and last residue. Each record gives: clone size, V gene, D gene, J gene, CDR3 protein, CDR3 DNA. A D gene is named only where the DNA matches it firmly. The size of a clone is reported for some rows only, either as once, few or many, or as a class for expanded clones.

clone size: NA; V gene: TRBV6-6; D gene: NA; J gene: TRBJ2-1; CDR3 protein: CASRFTSSGYNEQFF; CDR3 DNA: TGTGCCAGCAGGTTTACTAGCTCCGGGTACAATGAGCAGTTCTTC
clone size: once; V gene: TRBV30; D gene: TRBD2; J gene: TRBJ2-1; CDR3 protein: CAWSGRALNEQFF; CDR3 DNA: TGTGCCTGGAGCGGGAGGGCTCTCAATGAGCAGTTCTTC
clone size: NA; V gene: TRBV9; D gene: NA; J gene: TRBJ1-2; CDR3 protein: CASSPLFGGSYGYTF; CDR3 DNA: TGTGCCAGCAGCCCTCTTTTCGGAGGATCCTATGGCTACACCTTC
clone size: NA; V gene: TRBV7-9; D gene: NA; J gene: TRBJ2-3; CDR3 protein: CASSLVGLADTQYF; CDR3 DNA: TGTGCCAGCAGCTTAGTCGGTTTGGCAGATACGCAGTATTTT
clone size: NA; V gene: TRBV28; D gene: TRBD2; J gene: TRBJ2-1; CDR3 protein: CASNRLAGNEQFF; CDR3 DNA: TGTGCCAGCAATCGACTAGCGGGCAATGAGCAGTTCTTC
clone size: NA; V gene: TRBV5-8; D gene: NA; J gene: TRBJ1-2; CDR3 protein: CASSFTGRTPYGYTF; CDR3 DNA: TGTGCCAGCAGCTTTACAGGGAGAACACCCTATGGCTACACCTTC
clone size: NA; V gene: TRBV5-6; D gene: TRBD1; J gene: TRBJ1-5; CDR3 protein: CASSSRGHGYQPQHF; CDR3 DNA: TGTGCCAGCAGCTCCAGGGGGCACGGATATCAGCCCCAGCATTTT
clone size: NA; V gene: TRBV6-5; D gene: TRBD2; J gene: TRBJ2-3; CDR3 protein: CASCSSGGASTDTQYF; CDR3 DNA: TGTGCCAGCTGTTCTAGCGGGGGGGCTAGCACAGATACGCAGTATTTT
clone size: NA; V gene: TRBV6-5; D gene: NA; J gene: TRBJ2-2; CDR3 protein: CASTLAGTNTGELFF; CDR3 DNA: TGTGCCAGCACCTTGGCGGGGACGAACACCGGGGAGCTGTTTTTT
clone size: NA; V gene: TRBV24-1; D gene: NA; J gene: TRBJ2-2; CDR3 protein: CATSSPTGELFF; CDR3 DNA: TGTGCCACCAGTTCCCCCACTGGGGAGCTGTTTTTT
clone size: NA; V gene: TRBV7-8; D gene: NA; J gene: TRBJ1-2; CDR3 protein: CASSVTRTANGYTF; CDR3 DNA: TGTGCCAGCAGCGTAACGAGGACAGCTAATGGCTACACCTTC
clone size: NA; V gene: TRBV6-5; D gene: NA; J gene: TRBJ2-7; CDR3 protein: CASRETDGRAYEQYF; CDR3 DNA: TGTGCCAGCAGGGAGACGGACGGGCGGGCCTACGAGCAGTACTTC
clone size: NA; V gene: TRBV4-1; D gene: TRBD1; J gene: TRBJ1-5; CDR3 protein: CASSPGSSRGTANQPQHF; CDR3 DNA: TGCGCCAGCAGCCCGGGGTCCTCTAGAGGGACAGCAAATCAGCCCCAGCATTTT
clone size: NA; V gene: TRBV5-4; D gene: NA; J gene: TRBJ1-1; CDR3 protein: CASSLETGNTEAFF; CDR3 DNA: TGTGCCAGCAGCTTGGAGACGGGGAACACTGAAGCTTTCTTT
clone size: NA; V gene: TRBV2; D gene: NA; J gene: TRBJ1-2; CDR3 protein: CASSGTDFNYGYTF; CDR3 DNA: TGTGCCAGCAGTGGGACAGACTTTAACTATGGCTACACCTTC
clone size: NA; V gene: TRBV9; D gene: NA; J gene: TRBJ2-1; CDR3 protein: CASSPTSYNEQFF; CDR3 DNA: TGTGCCAGCAGCCCTACCTCCTACAATGAGCAGTTCTTC
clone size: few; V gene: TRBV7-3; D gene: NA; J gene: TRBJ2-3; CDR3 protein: CASSSLTSTDTQYF; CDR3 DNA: TGTGCCAGCAGCTCTCTAACTAGCACAGATACGCAGTATTTT
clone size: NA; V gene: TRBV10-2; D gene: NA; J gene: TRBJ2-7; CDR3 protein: CASSEPGVGYEQYF; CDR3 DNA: TGCGCCAGCAGTGAGCCGGGGGTCGGCTACGAGCAGTACTTC
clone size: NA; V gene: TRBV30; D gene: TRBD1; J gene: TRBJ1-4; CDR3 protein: CAALRDSNEKLFF; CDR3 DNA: TGTGCCGCCTTAAGGGACAGTAATGAAAAACTGTTTTTT
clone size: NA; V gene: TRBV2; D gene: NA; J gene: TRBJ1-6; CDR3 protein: CASLERPDSTYNSPLHF; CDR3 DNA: TGTGCCAGCCTAGAACGACCAGACAGCACCTATAATTCACCCCTCCACTTT
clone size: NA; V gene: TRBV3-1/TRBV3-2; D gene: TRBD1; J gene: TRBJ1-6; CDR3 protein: CASSRGQSNSPLHF; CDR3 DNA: TGTGCCAGCAGTCGGGGACAGTCAAATTCACCCCTCCACTTT
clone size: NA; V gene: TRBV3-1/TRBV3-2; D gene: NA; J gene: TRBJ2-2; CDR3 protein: CASRYAEAGELFF; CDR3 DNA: TGTGCCAGCAGGTATGCGGAGGCCGGGGAGCTGTTTTTT
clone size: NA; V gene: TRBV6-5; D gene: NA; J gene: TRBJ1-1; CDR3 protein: CASGFRGRSTEAFF; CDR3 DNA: TGTGCCAGCGGCTTCAGGGGACGGAGCACTGAAGCTTTCTTT
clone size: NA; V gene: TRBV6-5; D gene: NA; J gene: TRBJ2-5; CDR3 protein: CASSYGVHQETQYF; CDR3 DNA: TGTGCCAGCAGTTACGGAGTACACCAAGAGACCCAGTACTTC
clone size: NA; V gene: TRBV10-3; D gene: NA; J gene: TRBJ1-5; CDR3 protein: CAISESNQGSNQPQHF; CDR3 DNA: TGTGCCATCAGTGAGTCGAATCAGGGGTCCAATCAGCCCCAGCATTTT
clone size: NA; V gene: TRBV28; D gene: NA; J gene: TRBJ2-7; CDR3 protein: CASSLRGGGAAWRYF; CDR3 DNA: TGTGCCAGCAGTTTACGGGGAGGTGGGGCTGCGTGGCGGTACTTC
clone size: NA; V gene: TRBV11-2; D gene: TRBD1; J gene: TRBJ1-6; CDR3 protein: CASSSTGGLINSPLHF; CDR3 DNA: TGTGCCAGCAGCTCTACAGGGGGCTTAATTAATTCACCCCTCCACTTT